This TCR beta chain is drawn from a study of cytomegalovirus exposure and HLA in healthy donors (dated 2017 in TCRdb). Context from the whole study: An earlier analysis of approximately 550 of the donors reported 250 to 350 Gb of sequence data and some 120 million unique TCR beta sequences from roughly 200 million T cells. To decide whether each TCR beta V gene segment behaved as functional or pseudogenic, an earlier analysis of 587 of the donors relied on high-throughput TCR beta sequencing. A later analysis re-analyzed previously published TCR beta repertoires from several hundred donors and added high-resolution HLA genotyping to study TCR occurrence patterns. Among roughly 400 genotyped donors of the cohort, an average of roughly 230,000 unique TCR beta nucleotide sequences was sequenced per donor, of which about 19% were non-productive. Rather than using new phenotypic data, the later analysis identified candidate immune exposures from TCR beta sequences and from how often those sequences occurred across donors. The study aimed to test whether signatures of past pathogen exposure could be identified by cataloging public T cell receptors. Roughly 5 DR-DQ haplotypes were handled as single units for association and clustering, since linkage in the cohort was strong. To predict cytomegalovirus infection status, the study brought together high-throughput TCR immunosequencing, statistical association of individual TCRs with disease status, and machine learning. The number of typed donors differed by locus: roughly 620-630 for A, B, C, DRB1 and DQB1; some 500 for DQA1; fewer than 610 for DPA1; and around 450 for DPB1. Genome-wide SNP genotypes for about 65% of the roughly 670 donors were used in a later genetic analysis, which treated that subset as a discovery cohort. Besides the first cohort of 550 to 750 subjects, a separate validation cohort made up of roughly 120 different subjects was used. Roughly 300 gigabases of sequencing data and approximately 84 million unique TCR sequences were included in an early release covering several hundred HLA-typed donors. Among the roughly 390 genotyped donors, approximately 76% belonged to the genetic ancestry cluster associated with self-reported Caucasian donors. HLA typing included class I and class II loci at four-digit resolution. The T cell repertoires of 550 to 850 subjects were profiled by immunosequencing and related to cytomegalovirus serostatus. Donor age, sex, ethnicity and CMV serostatus were compiled alongside the repertoire data. Every discovery cohort repertoire had been produced on one sequencing platform. The full study reports these points: According to a later analysis, parvovirus B19, influenza, CMV and Epstein-Barr virus appeared linked to several top co-occurrence clusters. A cluster of highly shared sequence variants was judged likely to represent a technical artifact of the sequencing pipeline. The study gave a list of 150 to 200 TCR beta chains associated with cytomegalovirus. The cohort was sequenced for TCR beta chains only, and without alpha or paired-chain data the features that could be detected were limited. Because some donors lacked HLA typing at each locus, the association tests relied only on the typed subset. A later genetic analysis associated a missense DCLRE1C variant with V-gene and J-gene trimming of TCR beta chains, and an independent cohort replicated the association. In a later analysis, HLA-associated TCR beta chains showed more clonal expansion and lower generation probabilities than non-associated chains that were equally common. A further reported finding was that TCR beta sequences accurately predicted the HLA-A and HLA-B alleles for most subjects in the first cohort. In vitro tests confirmed that a few of the cytomegalovirus-associated TCR beta chains recognize cytomegalovirus antigens. Some IMGT-functional V segments, including TRBV6-2 and TRBV6-3, could not be told apart with the 87-base-pair reads, so those segments were excluded. The authors suggested that the approach could potentially be extended to other disease states and immunological phenotypes. Some 16 rarely observed V segments, including chromosome 9 orphons, were excluded from the earlier analysis of about 610 of the donors because counts were too low. In a later analysis, around 17,000 TCR beta sequences were associated with specific HLA alleles at a false discovery rate of 0.05. A later analysis found that most CMV-associated TCR beta chains appeared HLA-restricted, with HLA associations seemingly driven largely by CMV exposure. Most TCR sequences were seen in very few donors, while some public TCRs were found in many individuals. A later analysis found that TCR association rates varied across HLA loci, with DRB1 alleles showing the most associated TCRs and HLA-C alleles the fewest. When HLA alleles, especially DR and DQ, strongly co-occurred, attributing TCR associations to individual alleles was difficult. The classifier was reported to diagnose cytomegalovirus status with high specificity and sensitivity in both the original cohort and the validation cohort. Correlated functional status among segregating V segments might reflect linkage disequilibrium, but an unknown experimental factor could not be ruled out. A later genetic analysis reported fewer N-insertions in productive TCRs among donors in an Asian-associated ancestry cluster than the roughly 700-donor mean. Roughly uniform sequencing depth across donors was assumed in presence/absence analyses, although this assumption may not hold. In an earlier analysis of about 550 of the donors, most TCR beta V segments were observed in productive rearrangements about 87% or about 30% of the time, broadly matching IMGT annotations. For the cohort, immune exposure information was limited to CMV serostatus.

The germline V gene provides CDR1 MGHDK and CDR2 SYGVNS. V is cut by 5 bases and J by 4 bases, and the space between the germline ends is 17 bases. The CDR3 covers 15 residues, taking in both the cysteine and the phenylalanine. Kept here is only the CDR3 DNA, which spans 45 bases and is read in frame from base 1. Library prep was done by the immunoSEQ multiplex PCR assay. For the multiplex PCR, a mixture combining 60 forward primers for TCR Vbeta segments and 13 reverse primers for TCR Jbeta segments was used. The CDR3 region of rearranged TCR beta genes was amplified from genomic DNA with a multiplex PCR assay. The Illumina HiSeq System was used to sequence the amplified TCR beta libraries as 87-base-pair reads. In the original analysis: In a later analysis, around 80 million unique TCR beta chains were counted across the roughly 610 repertoires, and roughly 11 million of these chains were shared by at least two donors. Raw reads were error-corrected and collapsed into unique sequences by a nearest-neighbor algorithm in which closely related sequences were merged to remove PCR and sequencing errors. Alignment of CDR3 sequences to IMGT reference sequences was used to assign V, D and J gene segments. For a sequence to be retained, a match of at least six nucleotides to both a V gene segment and a J gene segment was required. A rearrangement counted as productive if the CDR3 had no stop codons and remained in frame with V and J, and every other rearrangement counted as non-productive. CDR3 was defined according to IMGT convention as the region running from the second conserved V-encoded cysteine to the conserved J-encoded phenylalanine. In an earlier analysis of more than 550 of the donors, sequences lacking an unambiguous match to a single V gene segment were excluded. An earlier analysis of several hundred of the donors called V segments functional above 56.7% productive rearrangements and segregating when the between-donor standard deviation exceeded 5%. A statistical classification framework was built to diagnose cytomegalovirus status from the catalog of TCR beta chain sequences. In a later analysis, TCR nucleotide sequences were compared against IMGT/GENE-DB human TR gene sequences so that V and J genes could be assigned. The TCRdist pipeline was used in a later analysis to assign CDR3 sequences and most-parsimonious VDJ recombination scenarios. In a later analysis, each TCR beta chain was defined by its CDR3 amino acid sequence together with its V-gene family, and reads without a unique V-gene family were excluded. A later analysis removed roughly 590 highly shared, low-generation-probability nucleotide sequences to deal with suspected cross-contamination and a sequencing artifact. In a later analysis, a clonal expansion index for each public chain was calculated from normalized within-repertoire ranks of inferred template counts. A later analysis computed generation probabilities with a VDJ recombination model fitted to out-of-frame rearrangements, and checked the results against IGoR. In a later analysis, TCR-TCR, TCR-HLA and TCR-CMV co-occurrence was scored with hypergeometric tests, and a repertoire-size bias correction was applied to TCR pairs. In a later analysis, false discovery rates were estimated by permuting HLA or CMV assignments 20 times. A later analysis grouped co-occurring TCRs with DBSCAN, adding TCRdist sequence similarity when clustering within HLA-allele-positive subsets. Repertoires with fewer than 30,000 or more than 120,000 public chains, plus five repertoires with anomalous nucleotide sharing, were excluded from co-occurrence clustering. What TCRdb holds here is the immuneACCESS table cut down to in-frame rearrangements. Part of the clones is not present; checked against another copy, under half of the missing clones reflect an unresolved V gene, and the others are unexplained. That table supplies the V and J calls and clone size; D and trimming were determined from the DNA. Recorded for this sample are approximately 250,000 clones; approximately 81% of them occurred a single time. Around 0.23% of the sample comes from the top ten.

The cohort was made up of about 670 healthy bone marrow donors. All cohort members were sampled while nominally healthy, although unrecorded immune exposures were likely present. The donor was CMV seronegative and belonged to the group of around 400 seronegative cohort members. Every donor gave a peripheral blood sample, and the peripheral blood mononuclear cells from that sample were used for TCR beta sequencing. The Qiagen DNeasy Blood Extraction Kit was used to extract genomic DNA from the blood cell samples. Regarding this clone: Its antigen is currently not known. Base qualities are not at hand, and no much larger clone is one base apart.

This receptor was taken from a girl aged 2 to 10 in good health and CMV-seronegative. Sequencing was carried out using PBMCs. The V gene is TRBV25-1 and the J gene is TRBJ2-5; perhaps TRBD1 is the D gene, with 6 bases matching. Read as DNA, the sequence is TGTGCCAGCAGTAACGCTGGGGGCGTGTTAGAGACCCAGTACTTC. This yields the protein CASSNAGGVLETQYF.